This is a list of T cell receptor beta chains from one sample in a study of cytomegalovirus exposure and HLA in healthy donors. The data were produced by immunoSEQ multiplex PCR, yet TCRdb's version contains in-frame clones alone and is incomplete. The repertoire holds about 98,000 clones, with under 75% as singletons. Sequenced sample: PBMCs. These receptors came from a man aged 45-65 years in good health and CMV-seronegative. Each CDR3 is given with its conserved first and last residue. The D gene is left open where the match is weak. Rows may omit the clone size; those that give it use once, few, many or a size class.

V gene	J gene	D gene	clone size	CDR3 DNA	CDR3 protein
TRBV30	TRBJ1-3	.	few	TGTGCCTGGAGTCACAGCTCTGGAAACACCATATATTTT	CAWSHSSGNTIYF
TRBV27	TRBJ1-4	.	.	TGTGCCAGCAGTTTATCCCCCCGGGGCGGGGGTAGGACTAATGAAAAACTGTTTTTT	CASSLSPRGGGRTNEKLFF
TRBV11-3	TRBJ2-3	.	.	TGTGCCAGCAGCTTCCTCCGGACAGCCTATACGCAGTATTTT	CASSFLRTAYTQYF
TRBV5-4	TRBJ2-7	.	.	TGTGCCAGCAGCCAGTGGACAGCCGGCGAGCAGTACTTC	CASSQWTAGEQYF
TRBV9	TRBJ2-2	TRBD2	.	TGTGCCAGCAGCGCAAACCGCCCGGGACTAGCGGGAGTATGGACCGGGGAGCTGTTTTTT	CASSANRPGLAGVWTGELFF
TRBV7-9	TRBJ1-4	.	.	TGTGCCAGCAGCTTAGGGACAGCACCTTACAATGAAAAACTGTTTTTT	CASSLGTAPYNEKLFF
TRBV28	TRBJ2-3	TRBD2	.	TGTGCCAGCAGCACGAGCGGGAGATTCTTTACAGATACGCAGTATTTT	CASSTSGRFFTDTQYF
TRBV4-3	TRBJ2-3	TRBD2	.	TGCGCCAGCAGCCAAGCGGGGGGGCCTTCAGATACGCAGTATTTT	CASSQAGGPSDTQYF
TRBV4-1	TRBJ1-2	.	once	TGCGCCAGCAGCCAAGATTACGCAGGGAGGAACTATGGCTACACCTTC	CASSQDYAGRNYGYTF
TRBV28	TRBJ2-3	TRBD2	.	TGTGCCAGCAGTTATAGCGGGGGGACGAGGGATACGCAGTATTTT	CASSYSGGTRDTQYF
TRBV28	TRBJ1-3	.	few	TGTGCCAGCAGCCCAGCGGGCTCTGGAAACACCATATATTTT	CASSPAGSGNTIYF
TRBV7-9	TRBJ2-2	TRBD1	.	TGTGCCAGCAGCTCCAGCAGGGGGCTGGAGACCGGGGAGCTGTTTTTT	CASSSSRGLETGELFF
TRBV5-1	TRBJ1-2	.	.	TGCGCCAGCAGCTCAAGGTTGACAGGCCCCTATGGCTACACCTTC	CASSSRLTGPYGYTF
TRBV9	TRBJ2-3	.	.	TGTGCCAGCAGCGTAGCTGAGGCGGGAATCCATTTT	CASSVAEAGIHF
TRBV6-5	TRBJ1-4	.	.	TGTGCCAGCAGTTACGCACTCTACGAAAAACTGTTTTTT	CASSYALYEKLFF
TRBV18	TRBJ2-3	.	.	TGTGCCAGCTCACCAACTCTAGCGAGGGGAGATACGCAGTATTTT	CASSPTLARGDTQYF
TRBV2	TRBJ2-7	.	.	TGTGCCACCGTCATTCCAGACTCCTACGAGCAGTACTTC	CATVIPDSYEQYF
TRBV6-5	TRBJ1-6	.	.	TGTGCCAGCAGTTGGGGGGGCAATTCACCCCTCCACTTT	CASSWGGNSPLHF
TRBV29-1	TRBJ1-2	.	.	TGCAGCGTGACTCCCGTCGGCTATGGCTACACCTTC	CSVTPVGYGYTF
TRBV19	TRBJ1-4	.	.	TGTGCCAGTGCGGCAGGGGCGCCGGAAAAACTGTTTTTT	CASAAGAPEKLFF
TRBV28	TRBJ2-5	TRBD1	.	TGTGCCAGCAGATGGGACAGGGAAGGGGAGACCCAGTACTTC	CASRWDREGETQYF
TRBV7-2	TRBJ1-1	TRBD1	.	TGTGCCAGCAGCCCAATCAGGGGGCATAACACTGAAGCTTTCTTT	CASSPIRGHNTEAFF
TRBV18	TRBJ1-2	.	.	TGTGCCAGCTCACCCCTGGAGGGCGAGAATATGGCTGGCACCTTC	CASSPLEGENMAGTF
TRBV2	TRBJ2-1	TRBD2	.	TGTGCCAGCACCCCGACTAGCGGGAGGGTCAATGAGCAGTTCTTC	CASTPTSGRVNEQFF
TRBV28	TRBJ2-7	TRBD1	.	TGTGCCAGCAGTTTTCCCACAGGGGCTAGTAACTCCTACGAGCAGTACTTC	CASSFPTGASNSYEQYF
TRBV6-4	TRBJ2-3	TRBD2	.	TGTGCCAGCAGTCTCAGCGGGGGGGCCTCAGATACGCAGTATTTT	CASSLSGGASDTQYF
TRBV11-3	TRBJ2-1	TRBD2	.	TGTGCCAGCAGCTTAGATGAATTAGGGCGGGGGGGCTTCTCTGAGCAGTTCTTC	CASSLDELGRGGFSEQFF
TRBV7-2	TRBJ1-5	.	.	TGTGCCAGCAGTCCACGGGGGGTTGGGCTCAATCAGCCCCAGCATTTT	CASSPRGVGLNQPQHF
TRBV10-2	TRBJ1-5	.	.	TGCGCCAGCACCTCCAAACGCGGTGGGCCCCAGCATTTT	CASTSKRGGPQHF
TRBV7-2	TRBJ1-5	TRBD1	.	TGTGCCAGCAGCACGGGACAGGGGGTCGTTCGGGGTCAGCCCCAGCATTTT	CASSTGQGVVRGQPQHF
TRBV19	TRBJ1-2	TRBD1	.	TGTGCCAGCAACCCGGGGACAGGGAAACACTATGGCTACACCTTC	CASNPGTGKHYGYTF
TRBV19	TRBJ1-2	TRBD1	.	TGTGCCAGTAGTACCGCGGACAGGGGGGTCGTACCAAACTTCTTC	CASSTADRGVVPNFF
TRBV21-1	TRBJ2-5	.	.	TGTGCCAGCAGCTGGGGGGAGCAACAACGAGGAAGGGAGACCCAGTACTTC	CASSWGEQQRGRETQYF
TRBV29-1	TRBJ2-7	TRBD2	few	TGCAGCGTTGAAGATCGTCCTAGCGGGTTATACGAGCAGTACTTC	CSVEDRPSGLYEQYF
TRBV7-2	TRBJ1-1	TRBD1	few	TGTGCCAGCAGCTTAGAGGGGACAGCGAACACTGAAGCTTTCTTT	CASSLEGTANTEAFF
TRBV19	TRBJ1-5	.	.	TGTGCCAGTAGTACGTCACAGGGGCCCCAGCATTTT	CASSTSQGPQHF
TRBV29-1	TRBJ1-1	.	.	TGCAGCGTTGAAGTAATAGGCAGGGCGAACACTGAAGCTTTCTTT	CSVEVIGRANTEAFF
TRBV6-6	TRBJ1-5	TRBD1	once	TGTGCCAGCAGTACCGGACAGGGGGTCAATCAGCCCCAGCATTTT	CASSTGQGVNQPQHF
TRBV6-5	TRBJ1-5	.	.	TGTGCCAGCAGTTCACAGGGTCCCAATCAGCCCCAGCATTTT	CASSSQGPNQPQHF
TRBV30	TRBJ2-7	TRBD2	.	TGTGCCTGGAGTGTACCGGGACTAGCGGGGTACTACGAGCAGTACTTC	CAWSVPGLAGYYEQYF
TRBV5-5	TRBJ1-1	.	.	TGTGCCAGCAGCTTCGAGACGGGAGCTTTCTTT	CASSFETGAFF
TRBV6-5	TRBJ1-4	.	few	TGTGCCAGCAGTTTCCGACAGACCCATGAAAAACTGTTTTTT	CASSFRQTHEKLFF